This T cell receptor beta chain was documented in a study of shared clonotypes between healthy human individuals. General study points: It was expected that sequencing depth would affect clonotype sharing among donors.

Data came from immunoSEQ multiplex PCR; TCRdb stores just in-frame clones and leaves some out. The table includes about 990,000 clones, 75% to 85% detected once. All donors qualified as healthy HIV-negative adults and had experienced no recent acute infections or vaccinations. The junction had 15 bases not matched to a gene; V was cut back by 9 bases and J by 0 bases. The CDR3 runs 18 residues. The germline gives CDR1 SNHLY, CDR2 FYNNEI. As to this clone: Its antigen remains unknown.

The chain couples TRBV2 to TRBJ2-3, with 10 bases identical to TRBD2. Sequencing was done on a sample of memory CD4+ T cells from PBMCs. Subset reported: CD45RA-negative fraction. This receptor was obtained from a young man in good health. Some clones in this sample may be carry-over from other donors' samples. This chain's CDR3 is CARTRSSGRRLSTDTQYF. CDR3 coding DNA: TGTGCCAGGACACGATCTAGCGGGAGACGATTAAGCACAGATACGCAGTATTTT.